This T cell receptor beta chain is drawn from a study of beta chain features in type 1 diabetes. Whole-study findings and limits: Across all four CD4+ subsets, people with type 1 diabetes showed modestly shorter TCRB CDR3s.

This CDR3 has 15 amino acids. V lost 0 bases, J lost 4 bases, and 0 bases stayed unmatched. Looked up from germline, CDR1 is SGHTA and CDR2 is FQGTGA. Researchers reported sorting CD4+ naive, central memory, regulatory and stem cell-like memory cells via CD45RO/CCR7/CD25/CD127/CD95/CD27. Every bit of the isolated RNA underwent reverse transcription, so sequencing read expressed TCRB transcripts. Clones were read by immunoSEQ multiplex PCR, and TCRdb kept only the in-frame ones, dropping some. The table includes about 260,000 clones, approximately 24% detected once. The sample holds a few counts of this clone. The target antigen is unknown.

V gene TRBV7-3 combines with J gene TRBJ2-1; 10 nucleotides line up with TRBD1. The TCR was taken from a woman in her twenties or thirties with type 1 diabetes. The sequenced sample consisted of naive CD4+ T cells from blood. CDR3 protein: CASSLTGQGYNEQFF. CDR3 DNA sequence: TGTGCCAGCAGCTTAACGGGACAGGGGTACAATGAGCAGTTCTTC. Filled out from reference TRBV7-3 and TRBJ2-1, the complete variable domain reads GAGVSQTPSNKVTEKGKYVELRCDPISGHTALYWYRQSLGQGPEFLIYFQGTGAADDSGLPNDRFFAVRPEGSVSTLKIQRTERGDSAVYLCASSLTGQGYNEQFFGPGTRLTVL.